The present T cell receptor (beta chain) was sequenced within a study of blood T cell repertoires in COVID-19. Study summary: Researchers got acute and convalescent COVID-19 samples from the United States, Italy and Spain. T cells, B-cell-depleted T cells, or PBMCs provided the cDNA or gDNA that served as material.

Per the original data handling: Nucleated cell counts were estimated from reference gene primer amplification. Using immunoSEQ multiplex PCR, the repertoire was profiled, and TCRdb retains in-frame clones only, with some absent. That table gives V, J and clone size, and the DNA gave D and trimming. Of about 230,000 clones in the sample, 75% to 90% were seen once. Sequences were obtained from peripheral blood. The receptor's source is a man aged 25-45 years with COVID-19, enrolled during active disease.

The CDR3 is CASSLRYLAVNLSYNEQFF. CDR3 nucleotide sequence: TGTGCCAGCAGCTTACGATACCTAGCGGTAAACCTCTCCTACAATGAGCAGTTCTTC. J is TRBJ2-1 and V is TRBV11-3; TRBD2 matches 7 bases. Looked up from germline, CDR1 is SGHNT and CDR2 is YENEEA. With V trimmed by 2 bases and J by 0 bases, 13 bases remained unmatched. This CDR3 contains 19 residues.